These 27 T cell receptor beta chains were sequenced from one sample in a study of T-cell memory formation after mild COVID-19. Via MiXCR, TCRdb re-called the 5' RACE reads, giving one row per CDR3 protein. The table has 380,000 or so distinct CDR3 sequences, roughly an eighth seen once. Material for sequencing was PBMCs or a T cell subset sorted from them (not recorded which). All receptors derive from a man aged 18 to 29 who had mild COVID-19 (a few samples of this study predate the infection). Cell type and time point are not known.

This chain uses TRBV9 with TRBJ2-2; 10 bases line up with TRBD2. This CDR3 region has 18 residues. Germline V gene sequence: CDR1 SGDLS, CDR2 YYNGEE. V lost 0 bases and J lost 1; bases outside the gene matches: 6. The CDR3 region has the DNA TGTGCCAGCAGCGTAGCCCCCACTAGCGGGGTGAACACCGGGGAGCTGTTTTTT. This sequence encodes CASSVAPTSGVNTGELFF.

The table lists this clonotype with a few counts. With a much larger clone just one base away, this may be a read error. The chain couples TRBV25-1 to TRBJ2-5, with 9 bases fitting TRBD1. The CDR3 runs 14 residues. The germline V gene encodes CDR1 MGHDK and CDR2 SYGVNS. The V gene end was trimmed by 7 bases and the J gene end by 2 bases; junction bases not matched to a gene: 5. CDR3 bases: TGTGCCAGCACTCCGGGACAGGGACAAGAGACCCAGTACTTC. Encoded protein: CASTPGQGQETQYF.

The table lists this clonotype with a few counts. V and J are TRBV12-3 or TRBV12-4 and TRBJ1-2; the D gene is possibly TRBD1 (6 bases). This CDR3 has 13 amino acids. Trimming took off 2 bases at V and 7 bases at J, with 11 bases between the two ends. CDR3 sequence: CASSLSGDPGYTF. The CDR3 bases are TGTGCCAGCAGTTTATCAGGGGATCCTGGCTACACCTTC.

This clonotype has only a few counts. This chain joins TRBV4-3 and TRBJ1-2; no definite D call. The germline V gene encodes CDR1 LGHNA and CDR2 YSLEER. The CDR3 length is 15 residues. V was shortened by 2 bases and J by 1 base, with 11 bases between the two germline ends. The CDR3 loop reads CASSQFVRDNYGYTF. CDR3 sequence (DNA): TGCGCCAGCAGCCAATTTGTCCGGGATAACTATGGCTACACCTTC.

The rearrangement joins TRBV18 to TRBJ2-1, with D unresolved. Germline V gene data show CDR1 as KGHSH and CDR2 as LQKENI. V was cut by 3 bases and J by 2 bases, with 11 bases left in between. CDR3 size: 15 residues. In DNA, the CDR3 is TGTGCCAGCTCACCCCCAACCAGGACCTACAATGAGCAGTTCTTC. This gives the protein CASSPPTRTYNEQFF.

The chain carries TRBV12-3 or TRBV12-4 and TRBJ1-1; the D is unclear. Trimming took 3 bases from V and 11 from J, leaving 10 bases between them. The CDR3 sequence is 11 residues long. The CDR3 sequence: CASSFDGSAFF. The DNA for the CDR3 is TGTGCCAGCAGTTTCGACGGGTCGGCTTTCTTT.

This clonotype was observed a few times. CDR3 protein: CASSALIAGQGWRTQETQYF. CDR3 bases: TGTGCCAGCAGCGCCTTAATAGCCGGACAGGGGTGGAGAACACAAGAGACCCAGTACTTC. J is TRBJ2-5 and V is TRBV7-9, with 9 positions matching TRBD1. With V trimmed by 5 bases and J by 2 bases, 21 bases remained unmatched. Per the germline V gene, CDR1 is SEHNR and CDR2 is FQNEAQ (reference sequence). The CDR3 extends over 20 amino acids.

The V and J genes are TRBV5-6 and TRBJ1-4, with 8 bases matching TRBD1. This CDR3 is built from 15 residues. J gave up 7 bases and V 3 bases, and 8 bases lay outside the gene matches. Germline V CDR1 and CDR2: SGHDT, YYEEEE. CDR3 coding DNA: TGTGCCAGCAGCTCCAGGACAGGGTATGGTGAAAAACTGTTTTTT. Its protein product is CASSSRTGYGEKLFF.

There are many counts of this clonotype. The chain joins TRBV7-2 to TRBJ2-2; a weak D match, TRBD1 (6 bases). V was clipped by 8 bases and J by 6 bases, with 13 bases between them. Germline V gene lookup returns CDR1 SGHTA and CDR2 FQGNSA. CDR3 length: 13 amino acids. The CDR3: CASRQDRSGELFF. The CDR3 coding sequence is TGTGCCAGCCGCCAAGACAGGTCCGGGGAGCTGTTTTTT.

The chain has TRBV6-5 and TRBJ2-3; 7 nucleotides match TRBD1. The trim removed 6 bases at V and 3 bases at J, leaving 9 bases unmatched. CDR1 MNHEY and CDR2 SVGAGI come from the germline V gene. The CDR3 runs 15 residues. The DNA of the CDR3 is TGTGCCAGCAGGCGACAGGGTTTGCGAACAGATACGCAGTATTTT. The encoded protein is CASRRQGLRTDTQYF.

This clonotype was found a few times. V gene TRBV30 combines with J gene TRBJ1-1; D is ambiguous. The CDR3 sequence is 12 residues long. Between the trimmed V and J ends, which lost 3 bases and 6 bases, there was a span of 11 bases. CDR1 GTSNPN and CDR2 SVGIG come from the germline V gene (reference sequence). CDR3 DNA sequence: TGTGCCTGGAGCGCAGCAAAGTCTGAAGCTTTCTTT. Its protein is CAWSAAKSEAFF.

This clonotype appeared a few times. The chain employs TRBV5-1 and TRBJ2-3, with a possible D match to TRBD2 (7 bases). Trimming took 2 bases from V and 6 from J, leaving 19 bases between them. The V gene's germline CDR1 is SGHRS and CDR2 YFSETQ. The CDR3 is 16 amino acids. The CDR3 DNA reads as TGCGCCAGCAGCTTAACGGGGGGCGTACCATCCGATACGCAGTATTTT. Amino acid sequence: CASSLTGGVPSDTQYF.

The chain combines TRBV4-3 with TRBJ1-2, with D perhaps TRBD1 (6 bases). Germline CDR1 reads LGHNA; CDR2 reads YSLEER. The V gene lost 1 base and the J gene lost 7 bases, with 16 bases spanning the gap. CDR3 size: 15 residues. CDR3: CASSQVIGGLGGYTF. The CDR3 bases are TGCGCCAGCAGCCAAGTTATCGGGGGGCTCGGTGGCTACACCTTC.

This clonotype showed up just a few times. This chain uses TRBV7-8 with TRBJ2-5, with unresolved D. Trimming stripped 1 base from V and 5 bases from J, with 11 bases between. The CDR3 totals 14 residues. Looked up from germline, CDR1 is SGHVS and CDR2 is FQNEAQ. The CDR3 spells CASSLDQVSETQYF. For the CDR3, the DNA is TGTGCCAGCAGCTTAGACCAGGTATCGGAGACCCAGTACTTC.

The chain has TRBV12-3 or TRBV12-4 and TRBJ1-1; D not certain. V was shortened by 5 bases and J by 4 bases, with 8 bases between the two germline ends. This CDR3 has 12 residues. CDR3 amino acids: CASSPMGTEAFF. The CDR3 DNA reads as TGTGCCAGCAGTCCTATGGGCACTGAAGCTTTCTTT.

This clonotype has a handful of counts. The rearrangement links TRBV7-2 to TRBJ2-6; the D gene is possibly TRBD2 (7 bases). The CDR3 spans 16 residues. Germline values: CDR1 SGHTA, CDR2 FQGNSA. V was pared by 10 bases and J by 2 bases, with 18 bases between. The CDR3 protein is CATPGGRSPGANVLTF. The CDR3 nucleotides read TGTGCCACTCCCGGGGGGCGTTCTCCTGGGGCCAACGTCCTGACTTTC.

The rearrangement links TRBV5-1 to TRBJ2-1; D is perhaps TRBD2 (6 bases). The V gene lost 3 bases and the J gene lost 1 base, with 11 bases spanning the gap. Germline CDR1 and CDR2: SGHRS and YFSETQ. The length of the CDR3 is 15 residues. The CDR3 nucleotides read TGCGCCAGCAGCTCGGGACTCGCGTCCTACAATGAGCAGTTCTTC. Translating it yields CASSSGLASYNEQFF.

Only a few counts were recorded for this clonotype. The rearrangement links TRBV20-1 to TRBJ2-7; no firm D call. V was shortened by 6 bases and J by 3 bases, with 18 bases between the two germline ends. Germline-derived CDR1 and CDR2 are DFQATT and SNEGSKA (reference sequence). The CDR3 totals 14 residues. The CDR3 is CSARGGVRIYEQYF. CDR3 bases: TGCAGTGCACGCGGTGGCGTCCGCATCTACGAGCAGTACTTC.

In its sample, this clonotype was seen many times. The chain is built from TRBV7-9 and TRBJ2-7; TRBD1 aligns across 8 bases. Germline CDR1 SEHNR, CDR2 FQNEAQ (reference sequence). CDR3 length equals 13 residues. V trimming: 3 bases; J trimming: 4 bases; junction bases outside the gene matches: 2. CDR3 DNA: TGTGCCAGCAGCTTTGGACAGGGTTACGAGCAGTACGTC. Its protein is CASSFGQGYEQYV.

This sequence joins TRBV7-3 and TRBJ2-3, with 8 bases lining up with TRBD2. With 5 bases clipped from V and 1 base from J, the junction kept 5 bases outside the gene matches. The CDR3 runs to 15 residues. Germline values: CDR1 SGHTA, CDR2 FQGTGA. CDR3 bases: TGTGCCAGCAGCCCGGGGGGGGATCGCACAGATACGCAGTATTTT. Amino acids: CASSPGGDRTDTQYF.

This clonotype showed up just a few times. The chain employs TRBV29-1 and TRBJ2-7, with 7 bases that match TRBD1. The germline V gene has CDR1 SQVTM and CDR2 ANQGSEA. The V gene end was trimmed by 4 bases and the J gene end by 5 bases; junction bases not matched to a gene: 5. The CDR3 sequence is 12 residues long. CDR3 sequence: CSVVQGVDEQYF. The CDR3 bases are TGCAGCGTTGTTCAGGGGGTCGACGAGCAGTACTTC.

The chain recombines TRBV6-5 with TRBJ1-2; the D is unclear. Trimming removed 2 bases from V and 0 bases from J, with 10 bases in between. CDR1 MNHEY and CDR2 SVGAGI come from the germline V gene. There are 15 residues in the CDR3. In DNA, the CDR3 is TGTGCCAGCAGTTACATCCCAAGAGCTAACTATGGCTACACCTTC. This translates into CASSYIPRANYGYTF.

V gene TRBV5-4 combines with J gene TRBJ1-1; the D is unclear. In germline, CDR1 is SGHNT, CDR2 YYREEE (reference sequence). Trimming stripped 0 bases from V and 7 bases from J, with 7 bases between. The CDR3 extends over 12 amino acids. For the CDR3, the DNA is TGTGCCAGCAGCTTGGATGGAGGTGAAGCTTTCTTT. It is translated as CASSLDGGEAFF.

This clonotype was observed a few times. The chain links TRBV11-2 to TRBJ2-2, with D possibly TRBD1 on 5 matching bases. Trimming left V 1 base short and J 7 bases short, with 10 bases between. From germline, CDR1 is SGHAT and CDR2 FQNNGV. The CDR3 runs to 14 residues. The CDR3 loop reads CASSLVSGYGELFF. The CDR3 nucleotides are TGTGCCAGCAGCTTAGTATCAGGGTACGGGGAGCTGTTTTTT.

Only a few counts were recorded for this clonotype. The chain is built from TRBV7-9 and TRBJ2-7; D call uncertain. Trimming removed 0 bases at V and 1 base at J, with 7 bases between. Germline CDR1 and CDR2: SEHNR and FQNEAQ (reference sequence). The CDR3 length is 14 residues. CDR3 amino acids: CASSLAEGSYEQYF. The CDR3 DNA reads TGTGCCAGCAGCTTAGCGGAAGGATCCTACGAGCAGTACTTC.

V gene TRBV20-1 combines with J gene TRBJ2-7; D gene uncertain. The V gene's germline CDR1 is DFQATT and CDR2 SNEGSKA (reference sequence). The V gene lost 0 bases and the J gene lost 4 bases, with 13 bases spanning the gap. The CDR3 length is 14 residues. The CDR3: CSAREGTPGYEQYF. In nucleotides, the CDR3 is TGCAGTGCTAGAGAGGGTACCCCTGGATACGAGCAGTACTTC.

This clonotype was counted only a few times. The chain carries TRBV2 and TRBJ2-5; the D gene is possibly TRBD2 (7 bases). Per germline, CDR1 SNHLY and CDR2 FYNNEI. V lost 7 bases to trimming and J lost 7 bases, with 16 bases between them. CDR3 size: 13 residues. The CDR3 here is CASIRGAEVTQYF. In DNA, the CDR3 is TGTGCCAGCATACGGGGGGCGGAAGTGACCCAGTACTTC.